This T cell receptor (beta chain) stems from a study of PD-L1 blockade in urothelial cancer. Study summary: Earlier, patients had received 0 to 3 chemotherapy regimens. At 3 weeks after treatment start (second dose) and again at 6 weeks, blood was analyzed.

Time point in this sample: peripheral blood 6 weeks after treatment start. CDR3 size: 21 residues. CDR1 LNHDA and CDR2 SQIVND come from the germline V gene (reference sequence). Trimming cost V 6 bases and J 7 bases, with 36 bases left between them. The method was immunoSEQ multiplex PCR; TCRdb's version includes in-frame clones alone and lacks a portion of them. The profile shows 120,000 or so clones, roughly 88% of them singletons. This specimen consisted of PBMCs, obtained around atezolizumab (anti-PD-L1) treatment. The chain recombines TRBV19 with TRBJ1-4; D might be TRBD1 (5 bases). The source is a man over 45 with urothelial cancer. This chain's CDR3 is CASRTKVPASQGGLFFEKLFF. In nucleotides, the CDR3 is TGTGCCAGTAGAACTAAGGTTCCGGCCAGTCAGGGAGGGCTTTTTTTTGAAAAACTGTTTTTT.